This T cell receptor beta chain was sequenced in a study of cytomegalovirus exposure and HLA in healthy donors. Using immunoSEQ multiplex PCR, the repertoire was profiled, and TCRdb retains in-frame clones only, with some absent. The table lists around 130,000 clones, around nine tenths of them singletons. The CDR3 spans 16 residues. Germline V gene data show CDR1 as LNHDA and CDR2 as SQIVND (reference sequence). V dropped 1 base and J dropped 1 base, with 13 bases sitting between them. The source material was PBMCs. The chain joins TRBV19 to TRBJ2-5, with a tentative D call TRBD1 (5 bases). The receptor was isolated from a young man in good health and CMV-seronegative. CDR3 region: CASSIVGHQSQETQYF. As DNA, the CDR3 is TGTGCCAGTAGTATAGTCGGACACCAAAGCCAAGAGACCCAGTACTTC.